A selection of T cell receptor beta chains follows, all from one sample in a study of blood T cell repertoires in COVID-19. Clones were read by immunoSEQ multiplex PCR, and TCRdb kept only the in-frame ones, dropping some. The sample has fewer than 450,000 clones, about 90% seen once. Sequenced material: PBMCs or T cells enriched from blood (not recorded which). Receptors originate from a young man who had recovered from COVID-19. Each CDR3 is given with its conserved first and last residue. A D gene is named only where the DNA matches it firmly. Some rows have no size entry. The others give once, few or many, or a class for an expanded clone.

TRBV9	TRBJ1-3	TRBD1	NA	TGTGCCAGCAGCCCGCCCTCCGACAGGGGTGGAAACACCATATATTTT	CASSPPSDRGGNTIYF
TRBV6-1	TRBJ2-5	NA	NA	TGTGCCAGCAGTGAATCAGGGGCACGGGAGACCCAGTACTTC	CASSESGARETQYF
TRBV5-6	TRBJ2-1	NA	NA	TGTGCCAGCAGCACAGGGACCTCCTACAATGAGCAGTTCTTC	CASSTGTSYNEQFF
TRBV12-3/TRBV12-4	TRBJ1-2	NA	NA	TGTGCCAGCAGTTTAAGCCCCGGTTATGGCTACACCTTC	CASSLSPGYGYTF
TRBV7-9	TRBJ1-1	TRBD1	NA	TGTGCCAGCAGCAACAGGGGGAGACTATCTGAAGCTTTCTTT	CASSNRGRLSEAFF
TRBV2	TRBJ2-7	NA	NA	TGTGCCAGCAGCGGTCTAACTGACGAGCAGTACTTC	CASSGLTDEQYF
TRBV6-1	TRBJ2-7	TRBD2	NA	TGTGCCAGCAGTGAAGCCCGGGAGGGGCAGTACTTC	CASSEAREGQYF
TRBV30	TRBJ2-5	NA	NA	TGTGCCTGGAGTCGTCAGGGGTCAGAGACCCAGTACTTC	CAWSRQGSETQYF
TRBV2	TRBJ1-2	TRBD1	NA	TGTGCCAGCCGGGGACAGGATTATCGTGGCTACACCTTC	CASRGQDYRGYTF
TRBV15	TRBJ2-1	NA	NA	TGTGCCACCAGCAGACCTTTAGGGGTAGGGGAACAGAATGAGCAGTTCTTC	CATSRPLGVGEQNEQFF
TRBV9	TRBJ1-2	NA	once	TGTGCCAGCAGCGGTGGGGGCCCGTCATACTATGGCTACACCTTC	CASSGGGPSYYGYTF
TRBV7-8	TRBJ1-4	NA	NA	TGTGCCAGCAGCTCATGGACGGGAAGCTTTGCAACTAATGAAAAACTGTTTTTT	CASSSWTGSFATNEKLFF
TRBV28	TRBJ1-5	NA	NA	TGTGCCAGCAGTCCAGACCGCGGACAGCCCCAGCATTTT	CASSPDRGQPQHF
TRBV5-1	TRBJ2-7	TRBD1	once	TGCGCCAGCAGCCAAATGGGACAGGGAGTCGAGCAGTACTTC	CASSQMGQGVEQYF
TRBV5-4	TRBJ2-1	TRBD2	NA	TGTGCCAGCAGTTCCGGACTAGCGGGAGGGAATGAGCAGTTCTTC	CASSSGLAGGNEQFF
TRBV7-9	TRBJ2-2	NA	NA	TGTGCCAGCAGCTTAGCTGGTCAGGGAAATACCGGGGAGCTGTTTTTT	CASSLAGQGNTGELFF
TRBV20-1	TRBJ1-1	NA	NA	TGCAGTGCTAGTTGGTCCGAACTCCGGGGACTATCTTTCTTT	CSASWSELRGLSFF
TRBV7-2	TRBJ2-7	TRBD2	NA	TGTGCCAGCAGCCCCAGACTAGCCACCTACGAGCAGTACTTC	CASSPRLATYEQYF
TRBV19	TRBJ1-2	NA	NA	TGTGCCAGCCAGGGATTCGTCGATGGCTACACCTTC	CASQGFVDGYTF
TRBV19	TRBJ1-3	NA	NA	TGTGCCAGTAGTATAAAACAGGGTCCCGGAAACACCATATATTTT	CASSIKQGPGNTIYF
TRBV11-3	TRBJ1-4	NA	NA	TGTGCCAGCAGCTTAGGACAGATCGGGGGTGAAAAACTGTTTTTT	CASSLGQIGGEKLFF
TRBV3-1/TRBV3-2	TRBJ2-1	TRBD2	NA	TGTGCCAGCAGCCCTATCTACGGGACTAGGTCGGGCAATGAGCAGTTCTTC	CASSPIYGTRSGNEQFF
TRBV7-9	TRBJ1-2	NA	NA	TGTGCCAGCAGCCCCCCGACGACAGCTAACGCGGGCTACACCTTC	CASSPPTTANAGYTF
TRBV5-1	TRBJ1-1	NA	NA	TGCGCCAGCAGCTTGGTGTCTAAAACTGAAGCTTTCTTT	CASSLVSKTEAFF
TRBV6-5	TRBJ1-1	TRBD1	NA	TGTGCCAGCAGTTACTCACGGACAGGCAACACTGAAGCTTTCTTT	CASSYSRTGNTEAFF
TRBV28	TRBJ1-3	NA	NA	TGTGCCAGCAGTTCCACGACCGGGGGAAACACCATATATTTT	CASSSTTGGNTIYF
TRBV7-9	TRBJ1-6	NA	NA	TGTGCCAGCAGCTCGTCCGCGGATAATTCACCCCTCCACTTT	CASSSSADNSPLHF
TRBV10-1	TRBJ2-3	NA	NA	TGCGCCAGCAGTCCGGGACAACCCACAGATACGCAGTATTTT	CASSPGQPTDTQYF
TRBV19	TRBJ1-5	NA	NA	TGTGCCAGTCGGCTGGAGGGTCGTGGAGGCAATCAGCCCCAGCATTTT	CASRLEGRGGNQPQHF
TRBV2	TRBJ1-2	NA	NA	TGTGCCAGCAGGGCCGACAGGATCTTTGGCTACACCTTC	CASRADRIFGYTF
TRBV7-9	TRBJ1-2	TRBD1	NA	TGTGCCAGCAGCAAGGGACAGGGGGCGCTTGGCTACACCTTC	CASSKGQGALGYTF
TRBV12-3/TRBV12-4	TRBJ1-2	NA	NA	TGTGCCAGCAGCGTACAGGGCTCCTATGGCTACACCTTC	CASSVQGSYGYTF
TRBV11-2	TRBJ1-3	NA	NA	TGTGCCAGCAGCTTACGCCAACAGAGAAACACCATATATTTT	CASSLRQQRNTIYF
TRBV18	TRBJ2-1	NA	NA	TGTGCCAGCTCAACCGGGGGGCCAGGCGAAGCCTATTACAATGAGCAGTTCTTC	CASSTGGPGEAYYNEQFF
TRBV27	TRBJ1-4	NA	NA	TGTGCCAGCAGTTTACGGGTCGGAGAAAAACTGTTTTTT	CASSLRVGEKLFF
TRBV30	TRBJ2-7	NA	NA	TGTGCCTGGAGGGACCCACGGAGGGCTTCCTACGAGCAGTACTTC	CAWRDPRRASYEQYF
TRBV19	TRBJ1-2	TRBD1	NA	TGTGCCAGTAGTTTGACAGGGGAGTATGGCTACACCTTC	CASSLTGEYGYTF
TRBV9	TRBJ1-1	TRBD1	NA	TGTGCCAGCAGCGTGACCCGAGAGACAGGGATGAACACTGAAGCTTTCTTT	CASSVTRETGMNTEAFF
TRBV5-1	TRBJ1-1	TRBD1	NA	TGCGCCAGCAGCGTCACCGGGACAGGTAACTTCGCTGAAGCTTTCTTT	CASSVTGTGNFAEAFF
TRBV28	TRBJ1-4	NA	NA	TGTGCCAGCAGGTCGACAGGATTCGATGAAAAACTGTTTTTT	CASRSTGFDEKLFF
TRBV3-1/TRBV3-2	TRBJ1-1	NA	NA	TGTGCCAGCAGCCGCATAACGGGGGAGAGTGAAGCTTTCTTT	CASSRITGESEAFF
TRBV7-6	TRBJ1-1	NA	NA	TGTGCCAGCAGCCCCGCAGGGATAAGAAACACTGAAGCTTTCTTT	CASSPAGIRNTEAFF
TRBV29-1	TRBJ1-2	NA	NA	TGCAGCGTTGGGGACTTGTGGGGCTACACCTTC	CSVGDLWGYTF
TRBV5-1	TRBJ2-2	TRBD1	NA	TGCGCCAGCAGGAGGACCCTCGGGGGACAGGAGAACACCGGGGAGCTGTTTTTT	CASRRTLGGQENTGELFF
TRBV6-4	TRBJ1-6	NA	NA	TGTGCCAGCAGTGAAGGGGGTAATTCACCCCTCCACTTT	CASSEGGNSPLHF
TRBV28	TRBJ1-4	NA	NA	TGTGCCAGCAGTTTAGGGCAGGGGATAACTAATGAAAAACTGTTTTTT	CASSLGQGITNEKLFF
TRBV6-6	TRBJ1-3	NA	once	TGTGCCAGCAGTCCTAACCTAGGATCATTTCAGGGAAACACCATATATTTT	CASSPNLGSFQGNTIYF
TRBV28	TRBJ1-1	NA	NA	TGTGCCAGCACCCCGGGTCCTTTTAAGGCTTTCTTT	CASTPGPFKAFF
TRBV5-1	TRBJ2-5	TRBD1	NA	TGCGCCAGCAGCTTGGGACAGGGTGTTCGAGAGACCCAGTACTTC	CASSLGQGVRETQYF